The entry below gives a single T cell receptor beta chain sequence along with its context. The data belong to a study of blood T cell repertoires in COVID-19. Recruitment covered about 26 US areas and drew participants whose ages spanned roughly 18 to 100 years. The repertoire was sequenced with immunoSEQ multiplex PCR; TCRdb's copy has only in-frame clones and lacks some. This sample has around 320,000 clones, with around 89% found just once. Germline-derived CDR1 and CDR2 are MDHEN and SYDVKM. Trimming cost V 1 base and J 3 bases; bases outside gene matches: 11. The CDR3 runs to 17 residues. The sequenced sample consisted of PBMCs or T cells enriched from blood (not recorded which). The V gene is TRBV28, the J gene TRBJ1-2; 7 positions match TRBD1. The clonotype comes from a woman aged 18-30 years with acute COVID-19. CDR3 region: CASSLSFSKGADYGYTF. The CDR3 nucleotides read TGTGCCAGCAGTTTATCCTTCTCCAAGGGGGCGGACTATGGCTACACCTTC.